Listed below are T cell receptor beta chains from one sample, sequenced in a study of regulatory T cells in long-lasting Graves disease. TCRdb ran MiXCR on the multiplex PCR reads and lists one entry per CDR3 protein. The table shows some 450,000 distinct CDR3 sequences, with about 20% occurring only once. Sequenced material: peripheral blood mononuclear cells (PBMCs), taken when the disease was refractory, from a patient treated with antithyroid drugs. These receptors were collected from a female donor with Graves disease. CDR3s include the opening cysteine and the closing phenylalanine or tryptophan. The order of the fields is V gene, D gene, clone size, J gene, CDR3 DNA, CDR3 protein. D genes are given only for firm matches. Part of the rows lack a size; the others show once, few, many or a class for expanded clones.

TRBV30,-,-,TRBJ2-3,TGTGCCTGGAGTCCGAGTGCAGATACGCAGTATTTT,CAWSPSADTQYF
TRBV2,-,-,TRBJ1-3,TGTGCCAGCAGTGAGTTCCAGGTCGCCTCTGGAAACACCATATATTTT,CASSEFQVASGNTIYF
TRBV28,-,many,TRBJ2-7,TGTGCCAGCAGCTCTGAAGGGAGTAGCTCCTACGAGCAGTACTTC,CASSSEGSSSYEQYF
TRBV19,TRBD2,few,TRBJ2-1,TGTGCCAGCCAGGTAGCGGGAGCCGAGCAGTTCTTC,CASQVAGAEQFF
TRBV30,-,-,TRBJ2-7,TGTGCCTGGTCCTCGGCTCAGGGGACTTCCTACGAGCAGTACTTC,CAWSSAQGTSYEQYF
TRBV19,TRBD2,-,TRBJ2-7,TGTGCCAGTAGTCCCACTAGCGGGAGGGCTTCCTACGAGCAGTACTTC,CASSPTSGRASYEQYF
TRBV27,-,few,TRBJ2-7,TGTGCCAGTCGGCGCGCCTGGGGGAGATCCTACGAGCAGTACTTC,CASRRAWGRSYEQYF
TRBV5-1,-,once,TRBJ2-3,TGCGTCAGCAGCTTGGAGCAGGGAACAGATACGCAGTATTTT,CVSSLEQGTDTQYF
TRBV29-1,-,few,TRBJ2-2,TGCAGCGTTGGGGGTCATGCGAACACCGGGGAGCTGTTTTTT,CSVGGHANTGELFF
TRBV14,TRBD1,-,TRBJ2-5,TGTGCCAGCAGCCAAGCACAGGGGAAGGCCCAGTACTTC,CASSQAQGKAQYF
TRBV10-3,-,-,TRBJ2-7,TGTGCCATCAGAGGAGGGGGGGGGAGCGGGTCTAGCTACGAGCAGTACTTC,CAIRGGGGSGSSYEQYF
TRBV6-1,TRBD1,-,TRBJ1-5,TGTGCCAGCAGTATACAGGGGACCGGCAATCAGCCCCAGCATTTT,CASSIQGTGNQPQHF
TRBV28,-,many,TRBJ1-1,TGTGCCAGCAGTTTTTTCACTGAAGCTTTCTTT,CASSFFTEAFF
TRBV7-9,-,-,TRBJ2-7,TGTGCCAGCAGCTTAGCTGTTTCCCCCGGATCCGGCTCTCACGAGCAGTACTTC,CASSLAVSPGSGSHEQYF
TRBV19,-,many,TRBJ1-2,TGTGCCAGTAGTATCGGGGGGCCTGACTATGGCTACACCTTC,CASSIGGPDYGYTF
TRBV19,-,few,TRBJ1-1,TGTGCCAGTAGTATAGGGGTTCTGATGAACACTGAAGCTTTCTTT,CASSIGVLMNTEAFF
TRBV14,-,many,TRBJ1-6,TGTGCCAGCAGCCAGGTACAGGGAAATTCACCCCTCCACTTT,CASSQVQGNSPLHF
TRBV2,-,few,TRBJ2-7,TGTGCCAGCAGTGAATCCAGGGGTCCCGCCTACGAGCAGTACTTC,CASSESRGPAYEQYF
TRBV5-1,-,few,TRBJ2-7,TGCGCCAGCAGCTTGTTATGGAACGAGCAGTACTTC,CASSLLWNEQYF
TRBV2,-,many,TRBJ1-4,TGTGCCAGCAGCCGGGAGAGCGACGTGGAAAAACTGTTTTTT,CASSRESDVEKLFF
TRBV12-3/TRBV12-4,TRBD1,many,TRBJ1-2,TGTGCCAGCAGTCCACGACAGGGGGTTATTGGCTACACCTTC,CASSPRQGVIGYTF
TRBV28,-,many,TRBJ2-7,TGTGCCAGCACGTCGGGTTACTACGAGCAGTACTTC,CASTSGYYEQYF
TRBV30,TRBD1,few,TRBJ2-4,TGTGCCTGGAAGGACAGGGAATTCTGTCACTTC,CAWKDREFCHF